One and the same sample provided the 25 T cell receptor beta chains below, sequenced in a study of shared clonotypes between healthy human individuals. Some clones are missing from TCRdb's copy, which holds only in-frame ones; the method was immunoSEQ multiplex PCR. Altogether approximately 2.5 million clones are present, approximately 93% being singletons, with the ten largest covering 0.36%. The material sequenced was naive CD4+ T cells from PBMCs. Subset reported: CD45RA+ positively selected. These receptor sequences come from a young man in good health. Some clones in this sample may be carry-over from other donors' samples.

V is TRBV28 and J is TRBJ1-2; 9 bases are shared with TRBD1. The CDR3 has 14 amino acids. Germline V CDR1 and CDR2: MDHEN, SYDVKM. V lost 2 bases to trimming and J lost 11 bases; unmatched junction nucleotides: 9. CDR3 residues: CASSLASGTGSYTF. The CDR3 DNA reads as TGTGCCAGCAGTTTAGCATCCGGGACAGGGTCATACACCTTC.

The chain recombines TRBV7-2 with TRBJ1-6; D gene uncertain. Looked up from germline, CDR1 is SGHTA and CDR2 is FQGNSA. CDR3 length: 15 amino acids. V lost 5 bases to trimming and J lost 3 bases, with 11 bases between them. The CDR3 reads CASSPGRNYNSPLHF. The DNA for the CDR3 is TGTGCCAGCAGCCCTGGACGGAACTATAATTCACCCCTCCACTTT.

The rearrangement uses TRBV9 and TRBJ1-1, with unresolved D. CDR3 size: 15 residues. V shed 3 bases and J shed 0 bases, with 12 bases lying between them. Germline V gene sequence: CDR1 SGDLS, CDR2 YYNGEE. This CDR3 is CASSAHSDMNTEAFF. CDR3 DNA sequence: TGTGCCAGCAGCGCACACAGCGACATGAACACTGAAGCTTTCTTT.

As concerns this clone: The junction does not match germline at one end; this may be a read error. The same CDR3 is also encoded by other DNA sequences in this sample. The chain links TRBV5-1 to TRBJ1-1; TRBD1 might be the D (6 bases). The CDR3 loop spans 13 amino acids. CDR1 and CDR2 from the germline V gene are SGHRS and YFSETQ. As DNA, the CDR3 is TGCGCCAGCGGATCCACAGGGAACGCTGAAGCTTTCTTT. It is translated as CASGSTGNAEAFF.

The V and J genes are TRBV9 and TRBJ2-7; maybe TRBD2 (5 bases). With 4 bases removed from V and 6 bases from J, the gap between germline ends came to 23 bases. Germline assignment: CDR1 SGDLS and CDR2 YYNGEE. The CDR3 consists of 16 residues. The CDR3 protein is CASSLSTAAGLAEQYF. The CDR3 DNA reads TGTGCCAGCAGCCTTTCGACGGCCGCGGGTTTGGCCGAGCAGTACTTC.

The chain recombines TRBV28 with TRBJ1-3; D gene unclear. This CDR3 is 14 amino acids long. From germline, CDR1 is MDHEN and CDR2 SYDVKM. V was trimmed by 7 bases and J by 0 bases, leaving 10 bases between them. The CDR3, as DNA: TGTGCCAGCACCGAACCTAGCTCTGGAAACACCATATATTTT. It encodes CASTEPSSGNTIYF.

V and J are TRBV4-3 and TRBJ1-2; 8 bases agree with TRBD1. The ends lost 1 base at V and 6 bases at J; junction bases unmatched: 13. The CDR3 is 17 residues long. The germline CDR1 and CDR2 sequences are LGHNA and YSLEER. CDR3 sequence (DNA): TGCGCCAGCAGCCAAGGGGCCGTGGCAGGGGGCGGGGATGGCTACACCTTC. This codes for CASSQGAVAGGGDGYTF.

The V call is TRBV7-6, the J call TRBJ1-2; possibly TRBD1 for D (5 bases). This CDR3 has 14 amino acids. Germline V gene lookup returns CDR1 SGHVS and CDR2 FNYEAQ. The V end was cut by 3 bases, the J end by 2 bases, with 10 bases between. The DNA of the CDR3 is TGTGCCAGCAGCTTGCGCGGGGGAAACTATGGCTACACCTTC. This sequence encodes CASSLRGGNYGYTF.

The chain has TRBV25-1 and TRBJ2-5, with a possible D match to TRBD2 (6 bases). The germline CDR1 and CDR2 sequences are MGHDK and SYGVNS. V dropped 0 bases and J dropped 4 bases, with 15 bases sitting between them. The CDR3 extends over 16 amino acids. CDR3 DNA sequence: TGTGCCAGCAGTGAATACCTCGGGAGTGGAGGAGAGACCCAGTACTTC. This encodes CASSEYLGSGGETQYF.

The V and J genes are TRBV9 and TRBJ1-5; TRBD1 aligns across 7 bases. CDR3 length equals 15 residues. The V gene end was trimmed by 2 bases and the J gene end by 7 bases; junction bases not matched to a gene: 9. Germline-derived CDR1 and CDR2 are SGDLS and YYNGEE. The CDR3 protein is CASSVPDRVGQPQHF. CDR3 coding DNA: TGTGCCAGCAGCGTCCCAGACAGGGTCGGGCAGCCCCAGCATTTT.

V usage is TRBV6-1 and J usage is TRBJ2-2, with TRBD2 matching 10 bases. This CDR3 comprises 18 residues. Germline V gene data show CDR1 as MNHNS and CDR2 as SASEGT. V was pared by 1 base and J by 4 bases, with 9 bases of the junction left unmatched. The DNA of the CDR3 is TGTGCCAGCAGTGAAGTGTGGAGCGGGAGGGCCCTCACCGGGGAGCTGTTTTTT. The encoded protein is CASSEVWSGRALTGELFF.

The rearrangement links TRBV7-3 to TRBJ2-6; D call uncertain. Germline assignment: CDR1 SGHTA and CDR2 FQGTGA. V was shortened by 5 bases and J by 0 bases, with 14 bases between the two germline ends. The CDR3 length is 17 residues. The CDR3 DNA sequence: TGTGCCAGCAGCCCCCAGCTCCTGAGCTCTGGGGCCAACGTCCTGACTTTC. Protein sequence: CASSPQLLSSGANVLTF. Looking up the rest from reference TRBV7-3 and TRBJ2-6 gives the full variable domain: GAGVSQTPSNKVTEKGKYVELRCDPISGHTALYWYRQSLGQGPEFLIYFQGTGAADDSGLPNDRFFAVRPEGSVSTLKIQRTERGDSAVYLCASSPQLLSSGANVLTFGAGSRLTVL.

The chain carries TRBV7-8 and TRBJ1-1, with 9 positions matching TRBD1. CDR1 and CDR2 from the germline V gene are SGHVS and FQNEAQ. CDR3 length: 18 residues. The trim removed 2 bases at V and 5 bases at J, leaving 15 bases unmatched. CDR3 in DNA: TGTGCCAGCAGCTTATGGGTCGGGACAGGGAATTATTGGACTGAAGCTTTCTTT. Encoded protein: CASSLWVGTGNYWTEAFF.

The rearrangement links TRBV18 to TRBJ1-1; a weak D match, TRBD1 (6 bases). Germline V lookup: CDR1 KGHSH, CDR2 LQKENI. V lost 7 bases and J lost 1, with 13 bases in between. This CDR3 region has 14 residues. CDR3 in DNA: TGTGCCAGCTGCGAACAGGGTGCGAACACTGAAGCTTTCTTT. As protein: CASCEQGANTEAFF. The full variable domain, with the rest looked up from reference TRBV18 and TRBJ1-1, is NAGVMQNPRHLVRRRGQEARLRCSPMKGHSHVYWYRQLPEEGLKFMVYLQKENIIDESGMPKERFSAEFPKEGPSILRIQQVVRGDSAAYFCASCEQGANTEAFFGQGTRLTVV.

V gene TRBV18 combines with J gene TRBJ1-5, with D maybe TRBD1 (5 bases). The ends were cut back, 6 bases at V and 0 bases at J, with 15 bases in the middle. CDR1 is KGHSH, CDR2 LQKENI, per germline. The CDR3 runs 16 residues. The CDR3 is CASSRGVVNSNQPQHF. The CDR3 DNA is TGTGCCAGCTCCCGGGGGGTAGTAAATAGCAATCAGCCCCAGCATTTT.

The CDR3 coding sequence is TGTGCCAGCAGTCCCTCGGACAGGGACTCCTACGAGCAGTACTTC. This translates into CASSPSDRDSYEQYF. The V and J genes are TRBV28 and TRBJ2-7, with 8 positions matching TRBD1. CDR3 length: 15 residues. Losses at the gene ends were 5 bases for V and 0 bases for J; bases not matched to a gene: 6. The germline CDR1 and CDR2 sequences are MDHEN and SYDVKM.

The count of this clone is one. CDR3 amino acids: CASSRPGGGGSGANVLTF. CDR3 coding DNA: TGTGCCAGCAGCCGGCCGGGGGGAGGGGGCAGTGGGGCCAACGTCCTGACTTTC. The rearrangement links TRBV4-2 to TRBJ2-6, with D possibly being TRBD1 or TRBD2 (7 bases each). Deletions cut 4 bases from V and 3 bases from J, with 19 bases between. The CDR3 covers 18 residues. Per germline, CDR1 LGHNA and CDR2 YNFKEQ.

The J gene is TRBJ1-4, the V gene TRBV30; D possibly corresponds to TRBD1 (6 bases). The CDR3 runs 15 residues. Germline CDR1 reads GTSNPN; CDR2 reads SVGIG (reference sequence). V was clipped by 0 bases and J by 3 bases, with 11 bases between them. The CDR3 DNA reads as TGTGCCTGGAGTGTCTTGGGGGCCCCTAATGAAAAACTGTTTTTT. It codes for CAWSVLGAPNEKLFF.

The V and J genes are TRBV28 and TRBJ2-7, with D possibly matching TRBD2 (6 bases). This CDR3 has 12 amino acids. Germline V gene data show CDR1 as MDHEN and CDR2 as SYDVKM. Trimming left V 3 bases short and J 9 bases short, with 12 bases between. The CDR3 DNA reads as TGTGCCAGCAGTTTCCCAGACGGGAGGCAGTACTTC. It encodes CASSFPDGRQYF.

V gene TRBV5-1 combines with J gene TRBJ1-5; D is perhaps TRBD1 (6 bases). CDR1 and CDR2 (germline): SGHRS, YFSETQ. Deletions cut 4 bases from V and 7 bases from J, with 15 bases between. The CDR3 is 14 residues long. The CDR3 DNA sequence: TGCGCCAGCAGCCTGGGACAAGCGGGGCAGCCCCAGCATTTT. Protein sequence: CASSLGQAGQPQHF.

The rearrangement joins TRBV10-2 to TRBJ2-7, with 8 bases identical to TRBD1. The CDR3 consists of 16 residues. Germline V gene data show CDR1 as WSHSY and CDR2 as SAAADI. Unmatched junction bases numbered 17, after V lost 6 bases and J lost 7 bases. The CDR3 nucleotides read TGCGCCAGCAGGGAACCGAGGACAGGGATGGCGGGGGAGCAGTACTTC. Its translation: CASREPRTGMAGEQYF.

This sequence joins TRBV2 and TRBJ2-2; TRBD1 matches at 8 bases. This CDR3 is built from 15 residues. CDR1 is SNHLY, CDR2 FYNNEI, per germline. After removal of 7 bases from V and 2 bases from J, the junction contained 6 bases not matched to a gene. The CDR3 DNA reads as TGTGCCAGCACGGGACAGGCTTTAAACACCGGGGAGCTGTTTTTT. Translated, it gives CASTGQALNTGELFF. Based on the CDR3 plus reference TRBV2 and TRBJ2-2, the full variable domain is EPEVTQTPSHQVTQMGQEVILRCVPISNHLYFYWYRQILGQKVEFLVSFYNNEISEKSEIFDDQFSVERPDGSNFTLKIRSTKLEDSAMYFCASTGQALNTGELFFGEGSRLTVL.

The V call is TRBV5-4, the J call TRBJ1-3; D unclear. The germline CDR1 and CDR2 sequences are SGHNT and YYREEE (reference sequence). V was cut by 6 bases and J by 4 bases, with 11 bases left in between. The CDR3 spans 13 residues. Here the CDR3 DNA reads TGTGCCAGCATGAGGTTAGGGGGAAACACCATATATTTT. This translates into CASMRLGGNTIYF.

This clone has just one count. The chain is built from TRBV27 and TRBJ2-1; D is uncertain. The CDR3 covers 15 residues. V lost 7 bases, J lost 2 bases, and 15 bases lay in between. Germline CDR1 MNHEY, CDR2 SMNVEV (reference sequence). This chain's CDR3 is CASTSLGSPYNEQFF. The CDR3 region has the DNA TGTGCCAGCACCTCCCTTGGGTCCCCCTACAATGAGCAGTTCTTC.

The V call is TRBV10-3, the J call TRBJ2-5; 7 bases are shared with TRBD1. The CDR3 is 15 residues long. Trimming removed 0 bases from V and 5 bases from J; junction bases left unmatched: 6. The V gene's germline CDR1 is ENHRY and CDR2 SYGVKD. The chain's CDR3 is CAISESGQTQETQYF. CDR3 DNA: TGTGCCATCAGTGAGTCGGGACAGACCCAGGAGACCCAGTACTTC.